This entry concerns a single T cell receptor beta chain. The data stem from a study of blood T cell repertoires in COVID-19. The CDR3 extends over 16 amino acids. CDR1 MDHEN and CDR2 SYDVKM come from the germline V gene. The V and J ends lost 0 bases and 8 bases, in that order; junction bases with no gene match: 7. TCRdb's copy holds only in-frame clones and misses some; the assay was immunoSEQ multiplex PCR. This table holds about 300,000 clones, approximately 84% found once. Material for sequencing was peripheral blood. The rearrangement uses TRBV28 and TRBJ2-2, with 9 bases that match TRBD1. The clonotype was recovered from a human donor with COVID-19, enrolled during active disease. The donor label of this sample is uncertain. The CDR3 here is CASSLWGQGVVGELFF. The CDR3 nucleotides are TGTGCCAGCAGTTTATGGGGACAGGGTGTCGTTGGGGAGCTGTTTTTT. Full variable domain (outside the CDR3, taken from reference TRBV28 and TRBJ2-2): DVKVTQSSRYLVKRTGEKVFLECVQDMDHENMFWYRQDPGLGLRLIYFSYDVKMKEKGDIPEGYSVSREKKERFSLILESASTNQTSMYLCASSLWGQGVVGELFFGEGSRLTVL.